The 3 T cell receptor beta chains in this list originate from one sample, sequenced in a study of CD8 T cells in ankylosing spondylitis. TCRdb used MiXCR to reprocess the 5' RACE reads, holding one entry per CDR3 protein. The sample holds fewer than 180,000 distinct CDR3 sequences, under 45% seen once. Sequencing input: synovial fluid, either unsorted or a sorted T cell fraction (not recorded which). All receptors come from a male donor with ankylosing spondylitis.

The J gene is TRBJ2-1, the V gene TRBV10-3; 7 bases align to TRBD2. The ends lost 1 base at V and 4 bases at J; junction bases unmatched: 4. The CDR3 has 15 residues. Germline CDR1 reads ENHRY; CDR2 reads SYGVKD. Here the CDR3 reads CAISELRGRYNEQFF. The CDR3 DNA sequence: TGTGCCATCAGTGAGTTGCGGGGGAGATACAATGAGCAGTTCTTC.

The chain carries TRBV28 and TRBJ1-4; 9 bases agree with TRBD1. V lost 5 bases to trimming and J lost 8 bases; unmatched junction nucleotides: 12. This CDR3 has 16 amino acids. The germline V gene encodes CDR1 MDHEN and CDR2 SYDVKM. The CDR3 sequence is CASSAGRDRAHEKLFF. CDR3 bases: TGTGCCAGCAGTGCCGGCCGGGACAGGGCACACGAAAAACTGTTTTTT.

This clonotype was observed at least ten times. The chain is built from TRBV4-1 and TRBJ2-7, with a possible D match to TRBD2 (6 bases). The V and J ends lost 0 bases and 2 bases respectively, with 11 bases between them. CDR3 length: 15 amino acids. CDR1 and CDR2 from the germline V gene are MGHRA and YSYEKL. In DNA form, the CDR3 reads TGCGCCAGCAGCCAAGAAGACGGGGGACCCTACGAGCAGTACTTC. Protein product: CASSQEDGGPYEQYF.